The entry that follows covers one T cell receptor beta chain sequence. The target antigen is unknown. The data stem from a study of radiotherapy plus CTLA-4 blockade in lung cancer. Study findings and constraints: Together with interferon-beta, which increased in serum after radiation, early dynamic changes in blood T cell clones were reportedly the best predictors of response.

Measured with immunoSEQ multiplex PCR; TCRdb has only the in-frame clones, and not every one. The profile covers tens of thousands of clones, with about 80% appearing a single time and approximately 9% taken by the ten largest. Per the germline V gene, CDR1 is SEHNR and CDR2 is FQNEAQ (reference sequence). V lost 1 base and J lost 10, with 8 bases in between. The CDR3 is made up of 13 amino acids. Sequenced material: peripheral blood, taken from a patient treated with radiotherapy plus ipilimumab. The V and J genes are TRBV7-9 and TRBJ1-6; D gene uncertain. This sequence was found in a human donor with non-small cell lung cancer who had stable disease on radiotherapy plus ipilimumab. DNA of the CDR3: TGTGCCAGCAGCTTAGGGGGTTTATCACCCCTCCACTTT. Translation gives CASSLGGLSPLHF.